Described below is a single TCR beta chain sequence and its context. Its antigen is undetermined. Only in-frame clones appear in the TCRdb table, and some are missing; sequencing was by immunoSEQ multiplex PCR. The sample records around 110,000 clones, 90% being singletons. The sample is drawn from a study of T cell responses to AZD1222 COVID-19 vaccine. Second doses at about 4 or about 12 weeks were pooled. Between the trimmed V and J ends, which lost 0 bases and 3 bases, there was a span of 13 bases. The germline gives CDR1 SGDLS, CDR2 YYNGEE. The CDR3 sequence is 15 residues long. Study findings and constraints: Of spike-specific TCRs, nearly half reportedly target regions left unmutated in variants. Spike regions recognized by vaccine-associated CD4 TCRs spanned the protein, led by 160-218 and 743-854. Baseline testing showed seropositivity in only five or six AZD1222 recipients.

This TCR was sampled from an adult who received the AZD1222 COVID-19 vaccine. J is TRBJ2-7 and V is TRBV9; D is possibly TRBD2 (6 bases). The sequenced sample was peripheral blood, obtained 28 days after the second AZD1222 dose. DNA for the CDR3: TGTGCCAGCAGCGTAGACGGGCGGGGCCACTACGAGCAGTACTTC. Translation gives CASSVDGRGHYEQYF.